What follows are 28 T cell receptor beta chains derived from one specimen sequenced in a study of T cell responses to AZD1222 COVID-19 vaccine. Sequenced by immunoSEQ multiplex PCR; TCRdb stores in-frame clones only, minus some. The data hold roughly 130,000 clones, with around 84% observed a single time. This material consisted of peripheral blood, taken on day 0 of AZD1222 vaccination. The receptors derive from an adult in good health.

The chain combines TRBV5-4 with TRBJ2-7, with TRBD1 identical over 8 bases. V shed 4 bases, J shed 7 bases, and the junction held 10 bases outside the gene matches. CDR3 length: 14 amino acids. Germline values: CDR1 SGHNT, CDR2 YYREEE (reference sequence). For the CDR3, the DNA is TGTGCCAGCAGCCCAGACAGGGGTCCGGGAGAGCAGTACTTC. Encoded protein: CASSPDRGPGEQYF.

The V gene is TRBV7-8, the J gene TRBJ2-2, with 9 bases that match TRBD2. The junction had 2 bases not matched to a gene; V was cut back by 3 bases and J by 0 bases. The V gene's germline CDR1 is SGHVS and CDR2 FQNEAQ. The CDR3 loop spans 16 amino acids. The CDR3, as DNA: TGTGCCAGCAGCTTCAGACTAGCGGCGAACACCGGGGAGCTGTTTTTT. Amino acids: CASSFRLAANTGELFF.

CDR3 bases: TGTGCCAGCAGCCAAGAGGGAGAGACCCAGTACTTC. This translates into CASSQEGETQYF. The chain is built from TRBV4-2 and TRBJ2-5, with no clear D. The CDR3 contains 12 residues. Trimming pared 0 bases from V and 4 bases from J, leaving 3 bases between. CDR1 is LGHNA and CDR2 is YNFKEQ in the germline V gene.

This clone was counted once. CDR3 sequence: CASSVALAGGNTGELFF. For the CDR3, the DNA is TGTGCCAGCAGCGTGGCCCTAGCGGGGGGGAACACCGGGGAGCTGTTTTTT. V is TRBV9 and J is TRBJ2-2; 11 bases agree with TRBD2. Germline V lookup: CDR1 SGDLS, CDR2 YYNGEE. The CDR3 has 17 amino acids. With V trimmed by 2 bases and J by 1 base, 4 bases remained unmatched.

The V gene is TRBV4-2, the J gene TRBJ2-3; 7 bases agree with TRBD1. The CDR3 loop spans 19 amino acids. In germline, CDR1 is LGHNA, CDR2 YNFKEQ. The ends lost 1 base at V and 0 bases at J; junction bases unmatched: 13. The CDR3 spells CASSQVYRGTDTSTDTQYF. CDR3 DNA: TGTGCCAGCAGCCAAGTCTACCGAGGGACAGACACTAGCACAGATACGCAGTATTTT.

The rearrangement uses TRBV9 and TRBJ2-7; possible D gene TRBD2, 5 bases. The CDR3 extends over 14 amino acids. V was clipped by 2 bases and J by 5 bases, with 14 bases between them. Germline-derived CDR1 and CDR2 are SGDLS and YYNGEE. The CDR3 spells CASSVTGRRDEQYF. Written as DNA, the CDR3 is TGTGCCAGCAGCGTTACGGGGAGAAGGGACGAGCAGTACTTC.

V and J are TRBV5-1 and TRBJ1-2, with D uncertain. Germline CDR1 and CDR2: SGHRS and YFSETQ. CDR3 length: 13 residues. V dropped 0 bases and J dropped 6 bases, with 9 bases sitting between them. CDR3 sequence: CASSLAGPDGYTF. DNA of the CDR3: TGCGCCAGCAGCTTGGCCGGCCCAGATGGCTACACCTTC.

As regards this clone: The same CDR3 arises from other DNA sequences in this sample as well. The CDR3 loop reads CASSPGQNPNYGYTF. The CDR3 nucleotides read TGTGCCAGCAGCCCGGGACAGAATCCTAACTATGGCTACACCTTC. The chain recombines TRBV7-2 with TRBJ1-2; TRBD1 agrees at 7 bases. The germline V gene has CDR1 SGHTA and CDR2 FQGNSA. V shed 5 bases, J shed 0 bases, and the junction held 6 bases outside the gene matches. This CDR3 has 15 amino acids. The full variable domain, with the rest looked up from reference TRBV7-2 and TRBJ1-2, is GAGVSQSPSNKVTEKGKDVELRCDPISGHTALYWYRQSLGQGLEFLIYFQGNSAPDKSGLPSDRFSAERTGGSVSTLTIQRTQQEDSAVYLCASSPGQNPNYGYTFGSGTRLTVV.

The J gene is TRBJ1-1, the V gene TRBV19; D perhaps matches TRBD1 (6 bases). The CDR3 extends over 16 amino acids. Germline V gene data show CDR1 as LNHDA and CDR2 as SQIVND (reference sequence). Deletions cut 5 bases from V and 1 base from J, with 17 bases between. The CDR3 sequence is CASSATGWYQNTEAFF. CDR3 DNA: TGTGCCAGTAGTGCCACAGGGTGGTACCAGAACACTGAAGCTTTCTTT. The whole variable domain, filled in from reference TRBV19 and TRBJ1-1, reads DGGITQSPKYLFRKEGQNVTLSCEQNLNHDAMYWYRQDPGQGLRLIYYSQIVNDFQKGDIAEGYSVSREKKESFPLTVTSAQKNPTAFYLCASSATGWYQNTEAFFGQGTRLTVV.

The CDR3 sequence is CASSEGVFSGNTIYF. The CDR3 DNA follows: TGTGCCAGCAGTGAGGGAGTTTTCTCTGGAAACACCATATATTTT. The chain combines TRBV6-1 with TRBJ1-3; no clear D gene. Per germline, CDR1 MNHNS and CDR2 SASEGT. Trimming pared 3 bases from V and 0 bases from J, leaving 9 bases between. The length of the CDR3 is 15 residues.

V usage is TRBV5-1 and J usage is TRBJ1-2, with D tentatively TRBD1 (5 bases). CDR1 and CDR2 from the germline V gene are SGHRS and YFSETQ. The length of the CDR3 is 13 residues. Trimming cost V 0 bases and J 2 bases, with 5 bases left between them. As DNA, the CDR3 is TGCGCCAGCAGCTTGGACAGGAACTATGGCTACACCTTC. It translates to CASSLDRNYGYTF.

V is TRBV5-1 and J is TRBJ1-2, with D tentatively TRBD1 (5 bases). This CDR3 region has 12 residues. Trimming left V 2 bases short and J 8 bases short, with 10 bases between. The V gene's germline CDR1 is SGHRS and CDR2 YFSETQ. The CDR3 nucleotides are TGCGCCAGCAGCTTAGAAGGGGACGGCTACACCTTC. Its translation: CASSLEGDGYTF.

This sequence joins TRBV18 and TRBJ2-4; weak D call: TRBD1 (5 bases). The V end lost 0 bases, the J end lost 3 bases, and 9 bases lay between the germline ends. Germline values: CDR1 KGHSH, CDR2 LQKENI. This CDR3 has 15 residues. The CDR3 coding sequence is TGTGCCAGCTCACCACCGTCAGGGTACAAAAACATTCAGTACTTC. As protein: CASSPPSGYKNIQYF.

The rearrangement links TRBV12-3 or TRBV12-4 to TRBJ2-5; 9 bases match TRBD2. J was trimmed by 5 bases and V by 7 bases; bases with no gene match: 2. There are 12 residues in the CDR3. The CDR3, as DNA: TGTGCCAGCACCGCGGGGGGGGAGACCCAGTACTTC. Translation gives CASTAGGETQYF.

This clone was seen just once. The chain carries TRBV9 and TRBJ1-6, with unresolved D. In germline, CDR1 is SGDLS, CDR2 YYNGEE. The V end lost 3 bases, the J end lost 5 bases, and 15 bases lay between the germline ends. There are 16 residues in the CDR3. The CDR3 protein is CASSGRGGLNNSPLHF. The CDR3 DNA follows: TGTGCCAGCAGCGGCCGCGGAGGACTTAATAATTCACCCCTCCACTTT.

The rearrangement uses TRBV11-3 and TRBJ1-2; 7 nucleotides line up with TRBD1. The CDR3 runs 17 residues. V was clipped by 3 bases and J by 5 bases; unmatched bases: 15. CDR1 is SGHNT and CDR2 is YENEEA in the germline V gene. The CDR3 DNA reads as TGTGCCAGCAGCTTTCGAACCGGGACAGCGATGGAATATGGCTACACCTTC. Protein: CASSFRTGTAMEYGYTF.

The chain joins TRBV6-2 or TRBV6-3 to TRBJ1-1; 7 bases are shared with TRBD1. This CDR3 contains 19 residues. CDR1 and CDR2 (germline): MNHEY, SVGEGT. V lost 5 bases and J lost 4; bases outside the gene matches: 22. The CDR3 region has the DNA TGTGCCAGCAGTACATCCAGAGGGGCAGGGGGGACTTTCGGCACTGAAGCTTTCTTT. This gives the protein CASSTSRGAGGTFGTEAFF.

The gene calls are TRBV15 and TRBJ2-3; possibly TRBD2 for D (6 bases). The CDR3 is made up of 15 amino acids. The V end lost 5 bases, the J end lost 0 bases, and 12 bases lay between the germline ends. Germline lookup yields CDR1 LNHNV and CDR2 YYDKDF (reference sequence). DNA of the CDR3: TGTGCCACCAGCCTCTGGGCGGGGAGCACAGATACGCAGTATTTT. It is translated as CATSLWAGSTDTQYF.

This chain uses TRBV7-8 with TRBJ2-1, with 8 bases lining up with TRBD2. The germline gives CDR1 SGHVS, CDR2 FQNEAQ. CDR3 size: 17 residues. With 2 bases clipped from V and 3 bases from J, the junction kept 9 bases outside the gene matches. The CDR3 loop reads CASSLKPAGVLYNEQFF. The DNA for the CDR3 is TGTGCCAGCAGCTTAAAACCAGCGGGGGTGCTCTACAATGAGCAGTTCTTC.

This rearrangement joins TRBV3-1 (or the pseudogene TRBV3-2) to TRBJ2-1; TRBD2 matches 11 bases. This CDR3 comprises 16 residues. In germline, CDR1 is LGHDT, CDR2 YNNKEL (reference sequence). After removal of 6 bases from V and 8 bases from J, the junction contained 12 bases not matched to a gene. Written as DNA, the CDR3 is TGTGCCAGCAGACCTTTAGCGGGAGGGGACGGGGATGAGCAGTTCTTC. It encodes CASRPLAGGDGDEQFF.

The gene calls are TRBV7-2 and TRBJ2-3; the D is unclear. Trimming took off 5 bases at V and 5 bases at J, with 11 bases between the two ends. This CDR3 is built from 13 residues. The germline CDR1 and CDR2 sequences are SGHTA and FQGNSA. The CDR3 DNA follows: TGTGCCAGCAGCCCCCAGAGAGGAGATACGCAGTATTTT. Its protein is CASSPQRGDTQYF. Full variable domain (rest looked up from reference TRBV7-2 and TRBJ2-3): GAGVSQSPSNKVTEKGKDVELRCDPISGHTALYWYRQSLGQGLEFLIYFQGNSAPDKSGLPSDRFSAERTGGSVSTLTIQRTQQEDSAVYLCASSPQRGDTQYFGPGTRLTVL.

The rearrangement links TRBV27 to TRBJ2-3, with D unresolved. Trimming left V 1 base short and J 0 bases short, with 11 bases between. The V gene's germline CDR1 is MNHEY and CDR2 SMNVEV (reference sequence). This CDR3 contains 16 residues. The CDR3 is CASSLFPQVSTDTQYF. The CDR3 nucleotides are TGTGCCAGCAGTTTATTCCCCCAGGTGAGCACAGATACGCAGTATTTT.

The chain uses TRBV19 and TRBJ2-7; 7 bases are a match to TRBD2. With 4 bases clipped from V and 5 bases from J, the junction kept 11 bases outside the gene matches. CDR1 LNHDA and CDR2 SQIVND come from the germline V gene (reference sequence). This CDR3 has 15 residues. The CDR3 sequence: CASSTREGIVHEQYF. The CDR3 nucleotides read TGTGCCAGTAGTACCAGGGAGGGTATTGTCCACGAGCAGTACTTC. The variable domain in full, with the rest retrieved from reference TRBV19 and TRBJ2-7, is DGGITQSPKYLFRKEGQNVTLSCEQNLNHDAMYWYRQDPGQGLRLIYYSQIVNDFQKGDIAEGYSVSREKKESFPLTVTSAQKNPTAFYLCASSTREGIVHEQYFGPGTRLTVT.

The chain uses TRBV20-1 and TRBJ1-5; D is unresolved. The V end lost 3 bases, the J end lost 7 bases, and 25 bases lay between the germline ends. The CDR3 contains 17 residues. Germline-derived CDR1 and CDR2 are DFQATT and SNEGSKA (reference sequence). The CDR3 bases are TGCAGTGCTAGTACCCGCTGGGTGAGTGAACCGAGGCAGCCCCAGCATTTT. Residues: CSASTRWVSEPRQPQHF.

This clone was seen a handful of times. The genes are TRBV4-3 and TRBJ2-2; D is unclear. Germline lookup yields CDR1 LGHNA and CDR2 YSLEER. The length of the CDR3 is 18 residues. V dropped 4 bases and J dropped 0 bases, with 18 bases sitting between them. The CDR3 region is CASSPTKGTLANTGELFF. CDR3 bases: TGCGCCAGCAGCCCGACAAAGGGCACCCTCGCGAACACCGGGGAGCTGTTTTTT.

This sequence joins TRBV9 and TRBJ2-2, with 11 bases fitting TRBD2. The CDR3 runs 19 residues. Germline values: CDR1 SGDLS, CDR2 YYNGEE. Germline trimming cut 0 bases from V and 1 base from J; bases unmatched to any gene: 8. The CDR3 nucleotides read TGTGCCAGCAGCGTAGCGATGCTAGCGGGAGGAGGGAACACCGGGGAGCTGTTTTTT. Protein sequence: CASSVAMLAGGGNTGELFF.

The chain recombines TRBV7-8 with TRBJ2-6, with D tentatively TRBD2 (5 bases). CDR3 length: 16 residues. With 5 bases removed from V and 2 bases from J, the gap between germline ends came to 13 bases. Germline V gene sequence: CDR1 SGHVS, CDR2 FQNEAQ. CDR3 coding DNA: TGTGCCAGCAGCAGCGACCCTAGCCCTGGGGCCAACGTCCTGACTTTC. This gives the protein CASSSDPSPGANVLTF.

The rearrangement links TRBV6-1 to TRBJ1-5, with no clear D. Germline assignment: CDR1 MNHNS and CDR2 SASEGT. This CDR3 is built from 16 residues. Trimming removed 2 bases at V and 4 bases at J, with 15 bases between. CDR3 residues: CASSESEAARNQPQHF. CDR3 DNA: TGTGCCAGCAGTGAATCGGAGGCGGCTAGGAATCAGCCCCAGCATTTT.